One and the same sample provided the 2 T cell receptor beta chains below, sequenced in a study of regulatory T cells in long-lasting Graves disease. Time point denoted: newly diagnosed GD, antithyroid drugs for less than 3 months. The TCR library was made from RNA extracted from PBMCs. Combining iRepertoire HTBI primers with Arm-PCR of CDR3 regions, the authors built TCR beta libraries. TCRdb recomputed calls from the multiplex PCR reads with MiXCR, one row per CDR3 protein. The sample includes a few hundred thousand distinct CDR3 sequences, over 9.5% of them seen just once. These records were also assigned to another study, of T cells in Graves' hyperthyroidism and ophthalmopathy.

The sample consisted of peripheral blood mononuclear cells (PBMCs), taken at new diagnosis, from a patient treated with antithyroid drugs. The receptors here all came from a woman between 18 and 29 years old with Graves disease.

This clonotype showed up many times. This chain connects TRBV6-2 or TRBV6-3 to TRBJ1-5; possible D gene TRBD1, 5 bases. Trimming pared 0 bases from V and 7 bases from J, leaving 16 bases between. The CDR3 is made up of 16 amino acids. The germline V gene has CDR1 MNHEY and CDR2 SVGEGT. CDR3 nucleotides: TGTGCCAGCAGTTACTCACCGGACCAGGGCTTCCAGCCCCAGCATTTT. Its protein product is CASSYSPDQGFQPQHF.

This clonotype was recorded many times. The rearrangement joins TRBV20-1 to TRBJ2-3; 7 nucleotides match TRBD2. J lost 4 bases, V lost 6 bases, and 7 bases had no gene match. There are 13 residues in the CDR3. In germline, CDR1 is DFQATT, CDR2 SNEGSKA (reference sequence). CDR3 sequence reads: CSAQRGAADTQYF. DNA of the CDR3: TGCAGTGCGCAGCGGGGCGCGGCAGATACGCAGTATTTT.